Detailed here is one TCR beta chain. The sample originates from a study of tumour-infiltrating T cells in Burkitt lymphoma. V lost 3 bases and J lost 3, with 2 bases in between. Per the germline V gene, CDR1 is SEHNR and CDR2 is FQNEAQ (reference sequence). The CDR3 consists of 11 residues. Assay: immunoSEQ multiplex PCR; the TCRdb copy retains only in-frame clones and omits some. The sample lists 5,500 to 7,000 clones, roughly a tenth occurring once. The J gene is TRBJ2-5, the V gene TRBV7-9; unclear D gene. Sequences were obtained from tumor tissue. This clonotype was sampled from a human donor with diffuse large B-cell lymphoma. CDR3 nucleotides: TGTGCCAGCAGCTTGAAAGAGACCCAGTACTTC. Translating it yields CASSLKETQYF.